These T cell receptor beta chains were read from a single sample in a study of T cells after yellow fever vaccination. TCRdb fed the 5' RACE reads into MiXCR, producing one record per CDR3 protein. The sample has some 350,000 distinct CDR3 sequences, roughly 9.4% seen once. The sequenced sample was PBMCs, obtained on the day of the first yellow fever vaccination. Source of these receptors: a man in his late teens or twenties who received the YFV17D yellow fever vaccine. CDR3s leave out the opening cysteine and the closing phenylalanine or tryptophan.

CDR3aa	v_gene	j_gene
ASSPGTVANTGELF	TRBV7-9	TRBJ2-2
ASSVEAGGRTGELF	TRBV9	TRBJ2-2
ASKWHEGTDTQY	TRBV7-2	TRBJ2-3
ATAYRDNEQF	TRBV24-1	TRBJ2-1
ASSPPGWDYT	TRBV7-9	TRBJ1-2
ATSKGTSLGLFGNEQF	TRBV15	TRBJ2-1
ASSSPGQGVGYGYT	TRBV28	TRBJ1-2
ASSPGGGRSSPLH	TRBV5-1	TRBJ1-6
ASSYRSWAGYGYT	TRBV6-5	TRBJ1-2
SARRKRGGLPSTDTQY	TRBV20-1	TRBJ2-3
ASSPGRGRQETQY	TRBV12-3/TRBV12-4	TRBJ2-5
ASSPPRVPSEQY	TRBV7-9	TRBJ2-7
SARDLGGPGGELF	TRBV20-1	TRBJ2-2
ASSLVGGARTEAF	TRBV5-4	TRBJ1-1